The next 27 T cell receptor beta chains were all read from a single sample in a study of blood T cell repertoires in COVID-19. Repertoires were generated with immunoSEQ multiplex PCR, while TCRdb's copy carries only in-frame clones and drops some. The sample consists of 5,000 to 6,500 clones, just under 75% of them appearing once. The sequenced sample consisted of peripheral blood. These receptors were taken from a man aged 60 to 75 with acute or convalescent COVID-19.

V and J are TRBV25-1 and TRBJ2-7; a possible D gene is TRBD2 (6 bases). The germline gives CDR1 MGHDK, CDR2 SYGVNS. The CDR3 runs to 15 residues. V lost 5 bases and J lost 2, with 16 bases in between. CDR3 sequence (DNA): TGTGCCAGCAGTCCCCATCGGGGGAGGACCTACGAGCAGTACTTC. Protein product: CASSPHRGRTYEQYF.

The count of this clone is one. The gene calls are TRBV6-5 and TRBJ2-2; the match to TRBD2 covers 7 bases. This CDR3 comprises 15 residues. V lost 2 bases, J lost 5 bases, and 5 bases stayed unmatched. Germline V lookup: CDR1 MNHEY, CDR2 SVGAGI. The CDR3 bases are TGTGCCAGCAGTTACGACTCGGGGGGTACCGGGGAGCTGTTTTTT. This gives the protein CASSYDSGGTGELFF.

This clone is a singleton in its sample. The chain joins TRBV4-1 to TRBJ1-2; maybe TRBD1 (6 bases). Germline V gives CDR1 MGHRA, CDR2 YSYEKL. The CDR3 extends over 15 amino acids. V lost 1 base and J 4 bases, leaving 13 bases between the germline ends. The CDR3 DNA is TGCGCCAGCAGCCAAGTAGGAGGACAGAGCTATGGCTACACCTTC. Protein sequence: CASSQVGGQSYGYTF.

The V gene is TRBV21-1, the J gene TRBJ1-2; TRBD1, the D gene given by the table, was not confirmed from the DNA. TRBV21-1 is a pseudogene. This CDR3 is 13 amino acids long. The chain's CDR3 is CASSKDRAYGYTF. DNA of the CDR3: TGTGCCAGCAGCAAAGACAGGGCCTATGGCTACACCTTC.

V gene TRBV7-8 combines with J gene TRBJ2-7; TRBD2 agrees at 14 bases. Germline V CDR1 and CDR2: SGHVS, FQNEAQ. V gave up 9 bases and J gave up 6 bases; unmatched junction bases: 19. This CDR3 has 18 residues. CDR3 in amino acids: CASRLAGGVGPSSAEQYF. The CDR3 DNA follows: TGTGCCAGTCGACTAGCGGGGGGGGTTGGCCCTAGTAGTGCCGAGCAGTACTTC.

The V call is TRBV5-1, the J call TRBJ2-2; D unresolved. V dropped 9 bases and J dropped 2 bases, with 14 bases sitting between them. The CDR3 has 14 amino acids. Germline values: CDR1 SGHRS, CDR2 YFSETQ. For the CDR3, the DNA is TGCGCCACCGTTACGCGGCTTAACACCGGGGAGCTGTTTTTT. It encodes CATVTRLNTGELFF.

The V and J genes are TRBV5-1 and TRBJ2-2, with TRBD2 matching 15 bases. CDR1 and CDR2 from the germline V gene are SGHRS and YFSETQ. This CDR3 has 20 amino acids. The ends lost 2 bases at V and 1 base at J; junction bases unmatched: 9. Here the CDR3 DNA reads TGCGCCAGCAGCTTAAGTTTCGGGACTAGCGGGAGGAAGAACACCGGGGAGCTGTTTTTT. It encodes CASSLSFGTSGRKNTGELFF.

CDR3 nucleotides: TGTGCCAGCAGCTTAGTAGTCGTACCTACCGTCCGGGGGAATGGCTACACCTTC. Translation gives CASSLVVVPTVRGNGYTF. The chain employs TRBV7-8 and TRBJ1-2; possible D gene TRBD1, 5 bases. The CDR3 loop spans 18 amino acids. CDR1 is SGHVS, CDR2 FQNEAQ, per germline. The V gene lost 1 base and the J gene lost 6 bases, with 24 bases spanning the gap.

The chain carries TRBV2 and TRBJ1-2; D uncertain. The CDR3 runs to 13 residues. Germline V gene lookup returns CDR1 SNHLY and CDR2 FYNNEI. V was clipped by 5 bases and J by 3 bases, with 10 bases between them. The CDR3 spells CASSTDGYYGYTF. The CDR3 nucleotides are TGTGCCAGCAGTACAGACGGCTACTATGGCTACACCTTC.

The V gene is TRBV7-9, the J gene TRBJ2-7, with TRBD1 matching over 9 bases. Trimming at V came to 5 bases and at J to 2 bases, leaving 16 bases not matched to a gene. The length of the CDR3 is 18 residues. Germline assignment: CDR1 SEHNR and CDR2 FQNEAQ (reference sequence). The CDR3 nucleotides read TGTGCCAGCAGCGGGACCGGGACAGGGAAGGGTTGGCCCTACGAGCAGTACTTC. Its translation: CASSGTGTGKGWPYEQYF.

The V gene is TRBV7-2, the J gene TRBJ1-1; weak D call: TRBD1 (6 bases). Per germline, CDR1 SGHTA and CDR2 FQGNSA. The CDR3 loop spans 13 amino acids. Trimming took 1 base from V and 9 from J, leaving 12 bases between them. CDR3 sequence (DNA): TGTGCCAGCAGCTTAGACAGGCAGGGGCAAGCTTTCTTT. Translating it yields CASSLDRQGQAFF. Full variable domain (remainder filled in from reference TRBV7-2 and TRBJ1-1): GAGVSQSPSNKVTEKGKDVELRCDPISGHTALYWYRQSLGQGLEFLIYFQGNSAPDKSGLPSDRFSAERTGGSVSTLTIQRTQQEDSAVYLCASSLDRQGQAFFGQGTRLTVV.

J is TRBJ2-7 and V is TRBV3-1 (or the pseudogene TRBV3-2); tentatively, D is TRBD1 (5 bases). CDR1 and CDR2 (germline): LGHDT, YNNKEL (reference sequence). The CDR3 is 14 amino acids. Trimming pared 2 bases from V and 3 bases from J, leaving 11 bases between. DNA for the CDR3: TGTGCCAGCAGCCAAACAGGTAACTTCTACGAGCAGTACTTC. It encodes CASSQTGNFYEQYF.

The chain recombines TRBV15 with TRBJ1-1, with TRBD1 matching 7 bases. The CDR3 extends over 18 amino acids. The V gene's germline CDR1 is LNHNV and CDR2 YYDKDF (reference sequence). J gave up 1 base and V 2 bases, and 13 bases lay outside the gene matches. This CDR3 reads CATSRNTGADFSNTEAFF. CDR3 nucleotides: TGTGCCACCAGCAGAAACACAGGGGCTGACTTCTCGAACACTGAAGCTTTCTTT.

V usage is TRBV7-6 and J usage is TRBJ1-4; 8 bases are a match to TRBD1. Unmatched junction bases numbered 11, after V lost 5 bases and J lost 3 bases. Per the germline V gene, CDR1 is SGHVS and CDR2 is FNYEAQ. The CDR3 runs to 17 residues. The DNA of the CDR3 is TGTGCCAGCAGCCCGAGGACAGGGTGGGAAGCTAATGAAAAACTGTTTTTT. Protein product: CASSPRTGWEANEKLFF.

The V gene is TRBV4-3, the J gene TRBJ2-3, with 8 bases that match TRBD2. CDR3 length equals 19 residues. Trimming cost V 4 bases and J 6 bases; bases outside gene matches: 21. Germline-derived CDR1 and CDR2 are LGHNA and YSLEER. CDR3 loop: CASSPHVGRAGVGDDTQYF. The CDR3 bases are TGCGCCAGCAGCCCTCATGTAGGACGAGCGGGGGTAGGTGATGATACGCAGTATTTT.

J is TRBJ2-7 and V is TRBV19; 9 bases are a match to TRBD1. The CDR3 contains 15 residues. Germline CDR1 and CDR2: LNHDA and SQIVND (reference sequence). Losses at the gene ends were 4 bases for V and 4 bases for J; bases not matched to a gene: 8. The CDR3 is CASSNPGQGSYEQYF. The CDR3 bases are TGTGCCAGTAGTAATCCGGGACAGGGATCTTACGAGCAGTACTTC.

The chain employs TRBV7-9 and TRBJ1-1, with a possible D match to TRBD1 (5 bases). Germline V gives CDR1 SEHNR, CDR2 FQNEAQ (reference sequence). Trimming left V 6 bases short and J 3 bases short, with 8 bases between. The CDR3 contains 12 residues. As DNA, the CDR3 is TGTGCCAGCAGTCCACAGGACACTGAAGCTTTCTTT. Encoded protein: CASSPQDTEAFF.

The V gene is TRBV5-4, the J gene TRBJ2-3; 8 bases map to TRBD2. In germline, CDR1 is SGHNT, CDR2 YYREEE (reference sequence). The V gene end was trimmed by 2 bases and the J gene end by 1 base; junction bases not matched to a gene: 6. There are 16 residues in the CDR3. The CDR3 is CASSLAAGARTDTQYF. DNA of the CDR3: TGTGCCAGCAGCTTAGCAGCGGGGGCCCGCACAGATACGCAGTATTTT.

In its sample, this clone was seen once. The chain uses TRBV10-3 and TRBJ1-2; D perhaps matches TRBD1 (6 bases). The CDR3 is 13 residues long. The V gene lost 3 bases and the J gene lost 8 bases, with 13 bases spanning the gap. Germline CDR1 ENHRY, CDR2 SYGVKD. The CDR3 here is CAISDPGEGGYTF. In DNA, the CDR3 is TGTGCCATCAGTGATCCAGGGGAAGGCGGCTACACCTTC.

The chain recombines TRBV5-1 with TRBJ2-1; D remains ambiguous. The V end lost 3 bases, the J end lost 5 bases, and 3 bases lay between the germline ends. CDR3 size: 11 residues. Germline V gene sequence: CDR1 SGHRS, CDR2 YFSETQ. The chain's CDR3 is CASSYNNEQFF. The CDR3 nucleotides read TGCGCCAGCAGCTACAACAATGAGCAGTTCTTC.

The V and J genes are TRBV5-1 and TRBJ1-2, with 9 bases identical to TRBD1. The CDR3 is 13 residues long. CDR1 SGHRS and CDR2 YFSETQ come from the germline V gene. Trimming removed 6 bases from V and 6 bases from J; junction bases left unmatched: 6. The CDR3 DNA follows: TGCGCCAGCAATCCGACAGGGGGTGATGGCTACACCTTC. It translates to CASNPTGGDGYTF.

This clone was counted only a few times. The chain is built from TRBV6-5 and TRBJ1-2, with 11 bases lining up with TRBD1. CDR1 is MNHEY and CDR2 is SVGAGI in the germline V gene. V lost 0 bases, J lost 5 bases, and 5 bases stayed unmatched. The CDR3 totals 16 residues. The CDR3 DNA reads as TGTGCCAGCAGTTACTCCAGGACAGGGGGCGGTTATGGCTACACCTTC. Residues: CASSYSRTGGGYGYTF.

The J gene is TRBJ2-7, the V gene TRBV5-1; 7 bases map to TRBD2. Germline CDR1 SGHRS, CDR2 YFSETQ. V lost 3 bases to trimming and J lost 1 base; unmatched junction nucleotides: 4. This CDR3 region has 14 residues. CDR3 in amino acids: CASSSWEGSYEQYF. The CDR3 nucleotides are TGCGCCAGCAGCTCCTGGGAGGGATCCTACGAGCAGTACTTC.

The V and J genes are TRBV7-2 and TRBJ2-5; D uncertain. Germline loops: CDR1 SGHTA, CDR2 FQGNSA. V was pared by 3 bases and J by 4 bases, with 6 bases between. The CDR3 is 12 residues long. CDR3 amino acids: CASSFGAETQYF. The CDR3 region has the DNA TGTGCCAGCAGCTTCGGAGCAGAGACCCAGTACTTC.

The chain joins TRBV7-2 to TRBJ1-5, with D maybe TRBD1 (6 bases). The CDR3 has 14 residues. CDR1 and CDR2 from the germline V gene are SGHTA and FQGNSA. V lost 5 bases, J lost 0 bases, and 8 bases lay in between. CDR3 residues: CASSQGHSNQPQHF. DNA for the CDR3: TGTGCCAGCAGCCAGGGACATAGCAATCAGCCCCAGCATTTT.

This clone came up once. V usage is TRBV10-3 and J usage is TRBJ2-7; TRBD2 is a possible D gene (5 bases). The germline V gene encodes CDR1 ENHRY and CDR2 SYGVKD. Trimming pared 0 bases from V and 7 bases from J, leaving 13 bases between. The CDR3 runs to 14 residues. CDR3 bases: TGTGCCATCAGTGAGTCGATAGGAGGAAAGGAGCAGTACTTC. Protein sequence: CAISESIGGKEQYF.

This CDR3 is CASSFNLNSPLHF. For the CDR3, the DNA is TGTGCCAGCAGCTTTAATCTTAATTCACCCCTCCACTTT. The chain links TRBV11-3 to TRBJ1-6; the D is unclear. The V end lost 3 bases, the J end lost 6 bases, and 6 bases lay between the germline ends. Germline CDR1 and CDR2: SGHNT and YENEEA. The CDR3 is 13 amino acids.